These 27 T cell receptor beta chains originate from one sample sequenced in a study of breast tumors, draining lymph nodes, adjacent tissues. Samples came from axillary lymph nodes draining the breast cancer. TCRdb ran MiXCR on the multiplex PCR reads and lists one entry per CDR3 protein. The table has about 200,000 distinct CDR3 sequences, approximately 33% seen once. Specimen: axillary lymph node tissue. All receptors come from a female donor with breast cancer. Some clones in this sample may be carry-over from other donors' samples.

In its sample, this clonotype was seen many times. The chain has TRBV9 and TRBJ2-3; 9 bases fit TRBD1. CDR1 SGDLS and CDR2 YYNGEE come from the germline V gene. The CDR3 is 16 residues long. V gave up 2 bases and J gave up 0 bases; unmatched junction bases: 4. CDR3 sequence: CASSVTGTGSTDTQYF. CDR3 DNA: TGTGCCAGCAGCGTTACCGGGACAGGGAGCACAGATACGCAGTATTTT.

For this clonotype: Possible read error: a much larger clone is one base away. The chain couples TRBV9 to TRBJ2-5; D may correspond to TRBD1 or TRBD2 (5 bases each). CDR3 length: 14 residues. Germline V gene lookup returns CDR1 SGDLS and CDR2 YYNGEE. CDR3 DNA: TGTGCCAGCAGCTCGGCTAGCCTCCAAGGGACCCAGTCCTTC. This gives the protein CASSSASLQGTQSF.

This clonotype was found many times. The chain recombines TRBV20-1 with TRBJ2-1; no firm D call. V was cut by 2 bases and J by 5 bases, with 16 bases left in between. Germline-derived CDR1 and CDR2 are DFQATT and SNEGSKA (reference sequence). The CDR3 has 15 amino acids. CDR3 DNA: TGCAGTGCTAGACTTCTCCGTACCGGCCACAATGAGCAGTTCTTC. This codes for CSARLLRTGHNEQFF.

Many counts were recorded for this clonotype. J is TRBJ1-2 and V is TRBV12-3 or TRBV12-4; D might be TRBD1 (5 bases). Trimming removed 0 bases at V and 6 bases at J, with 11 bases between. The CDR3 runs to 14 residues. CDR3 DNA sequence: TGTGCCAGCAGTTTAGCGGCAGGGATAGATGGCTACACCTTC. Amino acids: CASSLAAGIDGYTF.

The chain is built from TRBV2 and TRBJ2-5, with 9 bases fitting TRBD2. Losses at the gene ends were 4 bases for V and 4 bases for J; bases not matched to a gene: 10. CDR1 and CDR2 (germline): SNHLY, FYNNEI. This CDR3 has 16 residues. CDR3 DNA: TGTGCCAGCAGTGTAACCATAGCGGGAGAGCTAGAGACCCAGTACTTC. This codes for CASSVTIAGELETQYF.

This clonotype was observed at least ten times. The V call is TRBV7-9, the J call TRBJ1-3, with D unresolved. CDR1 is SEHNR and CDR2 is FQNEAQ in the germline V gene (reference sequence). CDR3 length: 14 amino acids. V was clipped by 5 bases and J by 4 bases, with 12 bases between them. CDR3: CASSPDTSGNTIYF. DNA for the CDR3: TGTGCCAGCAGCCCTGACACATCGGGAAACACCATATATTTT.

This chain uses TRBV28 with TRBJ2-7; 7 bases line up with TRBD1. Germline CDR1 MDHEN, CDR2 SYDVKM. The ends lost 3 bases at V and 1 base at J; junction bases unmatched: 3. The length of the CDR3 is 14 residues. The CDR3 sequence: CASSLMGQSYEQYF. CDR3 sequence (DNA): TGTGCCAGCAGTTTGATGGGACAGTCCTACGAGCAGTACTTC.

The chain joins TRBV2 to TRBJ2-1, with 11 nucleotides matching TRBD2. The CDR3 contains 16 residues. Unmatched junction bases numbered 8, after V lost 6 bases and J lost 4 bases. Germline lookup yields CDR1 SNHLY and CDR2 FYNNEI. The CDR3 here is CASRRGTSGSYNEQFF. In DNA, the CDR3 is TGTGCCAGCAGGAGAGGGACTAGCGGATCATACAATGAGCAGTTCTTC.

The V and J genes are TRBV7-9 and TRBJ1-1; 7 nucleotides match TRBD1. This CDR3 is 14 amino acids long. J was trimmed by 3 bases and V by 5 bases; bases with no gene match: 6. Germline V gives CDR1 SEHNR, CDR2 FQNEAQ (reference sequence). CDR3 nucleotide sequence: TGTGCCAGCAGCGCCAACAGGGGAGACACTGAAGCTTTCTTT. The encoded protein is CASSANRGDTEAFF.

This clonotype has a count of ten or more. J is TRBJ2-1 and V is TRBV5-1; weak D call: TRBD2 (5 bases). The CDR3 covers 13 residues. The V end was cut by 4 bases, the J end by 5 bases, with 10 bases between. Germline CDR1 is SGHRS and CDR2 is YFSETQ. The CDR3 region has the DNA TGCGCCAGCAGCCCGACGGGGAACAATGAGCAGTTCTTC. Translating it yields CASSPTGNNEQFF.

A note on this clonotype: This may arise from a read error, as a much more abundant clone is one base away. The gene calls are TRBV6-5 and TRBJ2-7, with TRBD1 matching 8 bases. Per germline, CDR1 MNHEY and CDR2 SVGAGI. The CDR3 consists of 14 residues. The CDR3 is CARSEGTGPYEQYF. The CDR3 DNA reads as TGTGCCCGCAGTGAAGGGACAGGTCCCTACGAGCAGTACTTC.

This clonotype was counted at least ten times. The chain links TRBV20-1 to TRBJ2-1, with TRBD2 matching 15 bases. The trim removed 2 bases at V and 5 bases at J, leaving 10 bases unmatched. CDR1 and CDR2 (germline): DFQATT, SNEGSKA (reference sequence). The CDR3 spans 18 residues. The CDR3 sequence: CSARSRTSGGAGNNEQFF. CDR3 nucleotides: TGCAGTGCTAGATCCAGGACTAGCGGGGGGGCCGGGAACAATGAGCAGTTCTTC.

This clonotype was seen many times. The V gene is TRBV6-6, the J gene TRBJ1-4, with a tentative D call TRBD1 (6 bases). The V end lost 6 bases, the J end lost 7 bases, and 15 bases lay between the germline ends. This CDR3 comprises 14 residues. CDR1 is MNHNY, CDR2 SVGAGI, per germline (reference sequence). The CDR3 nucleotides are TGTGCCAGCAGCCCGAGGGGGGTGGGTGAAAAACTGTTTTTT. This gives the protein CASSPRGVGEKLFF.

This clonotype came up once. A junction boundary mismatches the germline segment, possibly from a read error. The rearrangement links TRBV6-5 to TRBJ2-5, with 9 positions matching TRBD2. This CDR3 contains 12 residues. CDR1 MNHEY and CDR2 SVGAGI come from the germline V gene. CDR3 sequence: CASRAGGETQCF. The CDR3 DNA is TGTGCCAGCAGGGCGGGGGGGGAGACCCAGTGCTTC.

The rearrangement uses TRBV7-9 and TRBJ2-7, with D perhaps matching TRBD2 (6 bases). The germline gives CDR1 SEHNR, CDR2 FQNEAQ (reference sequence). Trimming cost V 4 bases and J 3 bases, with 19 bases left between them. This CDR3 is 16 amino acids long. Written as DNA, the CDR3 is TGTGCCAGCAGCTCCTACCGGGCCGGACTAAGCTACGAGCAGTACTTC. Translating gives CASSSYRAGLSYEQYF. Full variable domain (missing parts from reference TRBV7-9 and TRBJ2-7): DTGVSQNPRHKITKRGQNVTFRCDPISEHNRLYWYRQTLGQGPEFLTYFQNEAQLEKSRLLSDRFSAERPKGSFSTLEIQRTEQGDSAMYLCASSSYRAGLSYEQYFGPGTRLTVT.

At least ten counts were recorded for this clonotype. The V and J genes are TRBV20-1 and TRBJ2-5; D is unclear. CDR1 is DFQATT, CDR2 SNEGSKA, per germline (reference sequence). V was trimmed by 3 bases and J by 2 bases, leaving 7 bases between them. The CDR3 length is 12 residues. The chain's CDR3 is CSASSPQETQYF. The CDR3 DNA is TGCAGTGCTAGCAGTCCACAAGAGACCCAGTACTTC.

This clonotype was observed many times. The V and J genes are TRBV6-1 and TRBJ1-5; TRBD1 is a possible D gene (6 bases). Trimming cost V 8 bases and J 8 bases, with 19 bases left between them. The CDR3 spans 14 residues. Germline V gives CDR1 MNHNS, CDR2 SASEGT. CDR3 nucleotides: TGTGCCAGCTGGGGGCAGGCCACCTGGGAGCCCCAGCATTTT. Its protein is CASWGQATWEPQHF.

This clonotype occurred many times. This sequence joins TRBV29-1 and TRBJ2-2, with 7 bases identical to TRBD1. Germline V gives CDR1 SQVTM, CDR2 ANQGSEA. CDR3 length: 14 amino acids. After removal of 6 bases from V and 0 bases from J, the junction contained 4 bases not matched to a gene. The CDR3 spells CSVPQGPNTGELFF. In DNA, the CDR3 is TGCAGCGTGCCACAGGGGCCGAACACCGGGGAGCTGTTTTTT.

V gene TRBV20-1 combines with J gene TRBJ1-2; D is possibly TRBD1 (5 bases). V gave up 3 bases and J gave up 4 bases, with 12 bases separating them. Germline V gene sequence: CDR1 DFQATT, CDR2 SNEGSKA (reference sequence). The CDR3 is made up of 13 amino acids. The CDR3 protein is CSASFRVFYGYTF. The CDR3 DNA follows: TGCAGTGCTAGCTTCAGGGTCTTCTATGGCTACACCTTC.

This clonotype was observed a few times. V gene TRBV20-1 combines with J gene TRBJ1-1, with D perhaps matching TRBD1 (5 bases). The germline V and J ends were trimmed by 0 bases and 7 bases, with 15 bases remaining between them. The CDR3 covers 14 residues. Germline values: CDR1 DFQATT, CDR2 SNEGSKA (reference sequence). The CDR3 nucleotides are TGCAGTGCTAGAGAGGGGGTATCCCCCGATGAAGCTTTCTTT. Translation: CSAREGVSPDEAFF.

This clonotype was recorded a few times. The gene calls are TRBV28 and TRBJ2-1; D might be TRBD1 (6 bases). The germline V and J ends were trimmed by 8 bases and 0 bases, with 11 bases remaining between them. The length of the CDR3 is 14 residues. Germline CDR1 and CDR2: MDHEN and SYDVKM. The CDR3 reads CASQDRTSYNEQFF. In DNA form, the CDR3 reads TGTGCCAGCCAGGACAGAACCTCCTACAATGAGCAGTTCTTC.

This clonotype was recorded at least ten times. This CDR3 reads CASSPSGGEQYF. CDR3 bases: TGTGCCAGCAGCCCCTCCGGGGGCGAGCAGTACTTC. The chain is built from TRBV7-8 and TRBJ2-7; D may be TRBD2 (6 bases). Germline V gives CDR1 SGHVS, CDR2 FQNEAQ. V was cut by 5 bases and J by 6 bases, with 11 bases left in between. This CDR3 is built from 12 residues. The full variable domain, its missing parts supplied by reference TRBV7-8 and TRBJ2-7, is GAGVSQSPRYKVAKRGQDVALRCDPISGHVSLFWYQQALGQGPEFLTYFQNEAQLDKSGLPSDRFFAERPEGSVSTLKIQRTQQEDSAVYLCASSPSGGEQYFGPGTRLTVT.

This clonotype was counted ten times or more. The chain joins TRBV15 to TRBJ2-1; D remains unclear. The CDR3 contains 13 residues. V dropped 0 bases and J dropped 7 bases, with 7 bases sitting between them. Germline values: CDR1 LNHNV, CDR2 YYDKDF (reference sequence). CDR3 protein: CATSRDVQNEQFF. The CDR3 coding sequence is TGTGCCACCAGCAGAGATGTCCAGAATGAGCAGTTCTTC.

A few counts support this clonotype. The chain employs TRBV6-5 and TRBJ2-1; 8 bases fit TRBD1. The CDR3 has 15 amino acids. The trim removed 5 bases at V and 2 bases at J, leaving 5 bases unmatched. Per the germline V gene, CDR1 is MNHEY and CDR2 is SVGAGI. The CDR3 DNA follows: TGTGCCAGCAGTCCCCAGGGGGCGGCCTACAATGAGCAGTTCTTC. Translation: CASSPQGAAYNEQFF.

The sample holds one count of this clonotype. CDR3: CASSPSGLAGANYNEQFF. CDR3 coding DNA: TGTGCCAGCTCACCATCCGGGCTAGCGGGAGCTAACTACAATGAGCAGTTCTTC. This chain joins TRBV18 and TRBJ2-1; 10 bases fit TRBD2. Trimming at V came to 2 bases and at J to 3 bases, leaving 10 bases not matched to a gene. In germline, CDR1 is KGHSH, CDR2 LQKENI. CDR3 length equals 18 residues.

The chain links TRBV7-2 to TRBJ2-3; 8 bases align to TRBD1. Germline V CDR1 and CDR2: SGHTA, FQGNSA. The CDR3 runs to 18 residues. With V trimmed by 8 bases and J by 0 bases, 16 bases remained unmatched. The CDR3 protein is CASALGGRGLSSTDTQYF. The CDR3 nucleotides read TGTGCCAGCGCCCTTGGGGGCAGGGGGCTTAGTAGCACAGATACGCAGTATTTT.

This clonotype was counted ten times or more. The chain has TRBV20-1 and TRBJ2-3; D possibly corresponds to TRBD2 (5 bases). V lost 7 bases to trimming and J lost 7 bases, with 15 bases between them. The V gene's germline CDR1 is DFQATT and CDR2 SNEGSKA (reference sequence). The CDR3 length is 12 residues. The CDR3 DNA sequence: TGCAGTGGCCCACCCACGGGGAATACGCAGTATTTT. This encodes CSGPPTGNTQYF.